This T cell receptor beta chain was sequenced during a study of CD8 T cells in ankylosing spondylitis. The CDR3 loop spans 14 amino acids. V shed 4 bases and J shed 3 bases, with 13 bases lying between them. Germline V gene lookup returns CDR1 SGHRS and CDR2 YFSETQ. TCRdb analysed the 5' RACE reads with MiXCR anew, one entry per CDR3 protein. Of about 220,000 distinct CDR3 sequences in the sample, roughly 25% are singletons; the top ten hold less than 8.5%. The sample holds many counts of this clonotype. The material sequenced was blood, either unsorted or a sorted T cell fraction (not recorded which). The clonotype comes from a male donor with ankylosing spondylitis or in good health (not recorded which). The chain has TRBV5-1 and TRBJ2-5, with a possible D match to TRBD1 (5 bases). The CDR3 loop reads CASSPMGRKETQYF. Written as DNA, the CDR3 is TGCGCCAGCAGCCCAATGGGGCGGAAAGAGACCCAGTACTTC.